The 15 T cell receptor beta chains below were found in one sample sequenced in a study of blood T cell repertoires in COVID-19. Sequencing used immunoSEQ multiplex PCR; TCRdb keeps in-frame clones, though not all of them. The table shows approximately 39,000 clones, with over 70% occurring only once. The source material was peripheral blood. The receptors were sampled from a man aged 50-60 years with active or convalescent COVID-19.

This chain joins TRBV4-1 and TRBJ1-3, with unresolved D. Germline CDR1 is MGHRA and CDR2 is YSYEKL. This CDR3 is 12 amino acids long. The V end was cut by 6 bases, the J end by 0 bases, with 3 bases between. The CDR3 protein is CASRSSGNTIYF. CDR3 nucleotides: TGCGCCAGCAGGAGCTCTGGAAACACCATATATTTT.

The J gene is TRBJ1-5, the V gene TRBV19, with a weak D call TRBD1 (6 bases). Germline CDR1 LNHDA, CDR2 SQIVND (reference sequence). This CDR3 contains 15 residues. V was cut by 5 bases and J by 0 bases, with 11 bases left in between. CDR3 DNA sequence: TGTGCCAGTAGTGGGGTCAGGGGTAGCAATCAGCCCCAGCATTTT. Translated: CASSGVRGSNQPQHF.

This clone was observed a few times. The V and J genes are TRBV7-9 and TRBJ2-1, with 7 bases aligning to TRBD2. The J segment lost 4 bases and the V segment lost 6 bases, leaving 15 bases of the junction unmatched. The CDR3 is 17 amino acids. The V gene's germline CDR1 is SEHNR and CDR2 FQNEAQ (reference sequence). The CDR3 DNA follows: TGTGCCAGCAGTGAGGGAGGGGCGGGGTTTAAGTACAATGAGCAGTTCTTC. This codes for CASSEGGAGFKYNEQFF.

This chain uses TRBV6-5 with TRBJ1-1; a possible D gene is TRBD1 (5 bases). V lost 5 bases and J 2 bases, leaving 12 bases between the germline ends. The CDR3 contains 14 residues. The germline V gene encodes CDR1 MNHEY and CDR2 SVGAGI. The CDR3 DNA sequence: TGTGCCAGCAGTCCCTATGACAGAAACACTGAAGCTTTCTTT. Translating it yields CASSPYDRNTEAFF.

This clone appeared a few times. V is TRBV5-8 and J is TRBJ2-7; D might be TRBD1 (5 bases). Between the trimmed V and J ends, which lost 5 bases and 1 base, there was a span of 19 bases. Per germline, CDR1 SGHTS and CDR2 YDEGEE. The CDR3 contains 16 residues. The CDR3 sequence: CASSSAETAQSYEQYV. In DNA, the CDR3 is TGTGCCAGCAGTTCTGCCGAGACAGCACAATCCTACGAGCAGTACGTC.

This sequence joins TRBV2 and TRBJ2-1, with 9 bases lining up with TRBD1. The CDR3 consists of 15 residues. CDR1 and CDR2 from the germline V gene are SNHLY and FYNNEI. The trim removed 3 bases at V and 7 bases at J, leaving 7 bases unmatched. CDR3 in DNA: TGTGCCAGCAGTGAGCCCGGGACAGGGTCAAATGAGCAGTTCTTC. Amino acid sequence: CASSEPGTGSNEQFF. The variable domain in full, completed from reference TRBV2 and TRBJ2-1, reads EPEVTQTPSHQVTQMGQEVILRCVPISNHLYFYWYRQILGQKVEFLVSFYNNEISEKSEIFDDQFSVERPDGSNFTLKIRSTKLEDSAMYFCASSEPGTGSNEQFFGPGTRLTVL.

The V and J genes are TRBV13 and TRBJ1-3, with no clear D. V lost 5 bases and J 0 bases, leaving 20 bases between the germline ends. In germline, CDR1 is PRHDT, CDR2 FYEKMQ (reference sequence). CDR3 length equals 18 residues. The CDR3 is CASSRIGRYSSSGNTIYF. The DNA of the CDR3 is TGTGCCAGCAGCCGGATAGGGAGGTACAGCAGCTCTGGAAACACCATATATTTT.

The chain couples TRBV19 to TRBJ2-5; TRBD2 aligns across 7 bases. V was pared by 5 bases and J by 4 bases, with 22 bases of the junction left unmatched. CDR1 and CDR2 (germline): LNHDA, SQIVND (reference sequence). The CDR3 runs 19 residues. The CDR3 DNA is TGTGCCAGTAGTCCCCCCTGGGGGGACGAGCGGGGCCGAGGAGAGACCCAGTACTTC. Protein product: CASSPPWGDERGRGETQYF. Based on the CDR3 plus reference TRBV19 and TRBJ2-5, the full variable domain is DGGITQSPKYLFRKEGQNVTLSCEQNLNHDAMYWYRQDPGQGLRLIYYSQIVNDFQKGDIAEGYSVSREKKESFPLTVTSAQKNPTAFYLCASSPPWGDERGRGETQYFGPGTRLLVL.

The chain employs TRBV19 and TRBJ2-1; 12 nucleotides match TRBD2. The CDR3 spans 16 residues. Trimming took 3 bases from V and 10 from J; bases not matched to a gene: 10. Per the germline V gene, CDR1 is LNHDA and CDR2 is SQIVND (reference sequence). This chain's CDR3 is CASSILSLAGGREQFF. The CDR3 DNA is TGTGCCAGTAGTATTCTAAGTCTAGCGGGAGGGCGGGAGCAGTTCTTC.

This clone occurred a few times. The chain has TRBV2 and TRBJ2-1, with TRBD2 matching 10 bases. The CDR3 consists of 15 residues. The germline gives CDR1 SNHLY, CDR2 FYNNEI. With 2 bases clipped from V and 7 bases from J, the junction kept 5 bases outside the gene matches. CDR3 in amino acids: CASSENSGGHNEQFF. CDR3 coding DNA: TGTGCCAGCAGTGAAAATAGCGGGGGGCATAATGAGCAGTTCTTC.

This chain uses TRBV27 with TRBJ2-3; D might be TRBD1 (6 bases). CDR1 is MNHEY, CDR2 SMNVEV, per germline (reference sequence). The ends were cut back, 6 bases at V and 1 base at J, with 11 bases in the middle. The CDR3 contains 14 residues. CDR3 residues: CASRQGQGTDTQYF. In DNA form, the CDR3 reads TGTGCCAGCAGACAGGGTCAAGGCACAGATACGCAGTATTTT.

The CDR3 protein is CASSPKDTGGRNEQFF. In nucleotides, the CDR3 is TGTGCCAGCAGCCCGAAAGATACGGGAGGGCGCAATGAGCAGTTCTTC. The V call is TRBV7-9, the J call TRBJ2-1; 8 bases fit TRBD2. Losses at the gene ends were 5 bases for V and 6 bases for J; bases not matched to a gene: 12. Germline CDR1 SEHNR, CDR2 FQNEAQ (reference sequence). CDR3 size: 16 residues. Variable domain in full (rest from reference TRBV7-9 and TRBJ2-1): DTGVSQNPRHKITKRGQNVTFRCDPISEHNRLYWYRQTLGQGPEFLTYFQNEAQLEKSRLLSDRFSAERPKGSFSTLEIQRTEQGDSAMYLCASSPKDTGGRNEQFFGPGTRLTVL.

The gene calls are TRBV19 and TRBJ2-5, with TRBD2 as a possible D gene (7 bases). Trimming pared 6 bases from V and 1 base from J, leaving 18 bases between. The CDR3 is 16 amino acids. The germline V gene has CDR1 LNHDA and CDR2 SQIVND (reference sequence). CDR3 region: CASSPRGGRIQETQYF. The CDR3 coding sequence is TGTGCCAGTAGCCCCAGGGGAGGGAGGATCCAAGAGACCCAGTACTTC.

Turning to this clone: Other DNA sequences in the same sample also yield this CDR3. This rearrangement joins TRBV7-9 to TRBJ2-5; 10 bases fit TRBD2. With V trimmed by 1 base and J by 4 bases, 0 bases remained unmatched. Germline loops: CDR1 SEHNR, CDR2 FQNEAQ (reference sequence). The length of the CDR3 is 14 residues. The CDR3 is CASSLVAGGETQYF. CDR3 sequence (DNA): TGTGCCAGCAGCTTAGTAGCGGGGGGAGAGACCCAGTACTTC. The full variable domain, in which reference TRBV7-9 and TRBJ2-5 provide the parts outside the CDR3, is DTGVSQNPRHKITKRGQNVTFRCDPISEHNRLYWYRQTLGQGPEFLTYFQNEAQLEKSRLLSDRFSAERPKGSFSTLEIQRTEQGDSAMYLCASSLVAGGETQYFGPGTRLLVL.

The chain uses TRBV7-8 and TRBJ2-4; D is undetermined. CDR3 length equals 12 residues. Trimming took off 1 base at V and 14 bases at J, with 12 bases between the two ends. The germline gives CDR1 SGHVS, CDR2 FQNEAQ. CDR3 sequence: CASSLDPHGEYF. CDR3 sequence (DNA): TGTGCCAGCAGCTTAGACCCTCATGGAGAGTACTTC.